This T cell receptor (beta chain) stems from a study of T cells expressing NK-cell markers (dated by TCRdb to 2018 to 2020). Regarding the research as a whole: Fewer than ten donors provided sorted CD3+CD56+NKG2C+, CD3+CD56+NKG2C- and CD3+CD56-NKG2C+ T-cell subsets, whose TCR beta-chain repertoires were profiled. All eight donors whose samples were sequenced were randomly selected healthy volunteers, three of them men and five women. Illumina HiSeq 2000/2500, MiSeq or NextSeq was used to sequence libraries as 2 x 150 bp reads. Of the eight sequenced donors, seven were found to be HCMV-seropositive and one was found to be HCMV-seronegative.

From a lookup of the germline V gene (reference sequence), CDR1 and CDR2 are MNHEY and SMNVEV. The CDR3 measures 16 amino acids from cysteine to phenylalanine. The record lacks a DNA sequence. Sequenced on an Illumina HiSeq 2000. 5'RACE template switching, by which a universal primer site and unique molecular identifiers were added, was used to make TCR beta cDNA libraries. cDNA synthesis was primed from the TCR beta constant segment, followed by two successive PCR amplification steps. The paper's processing steps were these. MIGEC handled demultiplexing of the reads and grouping by UMI, while MiTCR was used to assemble and quantify clonotypes. To remove erroneous sequences, TCR cDNA sequences were retained only when supported by two or more reads. The tcR package was used for downstream repertoire analysis, and clonotypes were matched across fractions by CDR3 nucleotide sequence plus V segment. Antigen specificity was annotated against VDJdb with VDJmatch, allowing one amino acid substitution in CDR3. TCRdb reprocessed the public reads and reports one entry per CDR3 protein sequence, without DNA. TCRdb's processing, not the authors' own work, is the source of the V and J calls. The sample's table covers some 140,000 distinct CDR3 sequences. The top ten clones comprise about 39% of the sample.

The study at large found these results: Those dominant clonotypes were again the most abundant among CD3+CD56-NKG2C+ cells in a few donors, at about 28.3-60.1%. In several donors, the dominant CD3+CD56+NKG2C+ clonotypes were found to rank among the top 10 CD8+ clonotypes and to make up roughly 1.0-7.0% of CD8+ T cells. Whether the expanded NKG2C-expressing T cell clones were specific for HCMV antigens remained unclear.

HCMV serostatus was determined by detecting HCMV-specific IgG in serum with a commercial ELISA kit. Ficoll density gradient centrifugation was used to isolate peripheral blood mononuclear cells from blood. On this clonotype itself: Its antigen remains undetermined.

The receptor chain draws on TRBV27 and TRBJ2-1; TCRdb indicates TRBD2, and absent DNA this call remains unverified. The material sequenced was blood T cells: a sorted CD56 or NKG2C T cell subset, CD4+ or CD8+ T cells, or bulk PBMC T cells (not recorded which). The clonotype originates from a woman in her forties or fifties in good health. Donor details come from another sample of the same person, matched by shared clones. CDR3 reads: CASTYRGDSKYNEQFF.